The text below deals with one TCR beta chain. This specimen belongs to a study of T cells in Graves' hyperthyroidism and ophthalmopathy. Using RNA transcripts as the source, TCR beta CDR3 regions were amplified. A first-round RT-PCR of the TCR CDR3 used the HTBI primer set. TCRdb processed the multiplex PCR reads anew with MiXCR; each CDR3 protein has one entry. The profile shows hundreds of thousands of distinct CDR3 sequences, 14% of them singletons. Sample: blood. This receptor was taken from a woman in her thirties or forties with Graves' hyperthyroidism.

CDR3 residues: CASGKAASGGAAIYEQYF. Here the CDR3 DNA reads TGTGCCAGCGGCAAAGCGGCTAGCGGGGGGGCCGCTATTTACGAGCAGTACTTC. The J gene is TRBJ2-7, the V gene TRBV7-8; 12 bases align to TRBD2. V shed 8 bases, J shed 4 bases, and the junction held 18 bases outside the gene matches. The CDR3 contains 18 residues. In germline, CDR1 is SGHVS, CDR2 FQNEAQ.